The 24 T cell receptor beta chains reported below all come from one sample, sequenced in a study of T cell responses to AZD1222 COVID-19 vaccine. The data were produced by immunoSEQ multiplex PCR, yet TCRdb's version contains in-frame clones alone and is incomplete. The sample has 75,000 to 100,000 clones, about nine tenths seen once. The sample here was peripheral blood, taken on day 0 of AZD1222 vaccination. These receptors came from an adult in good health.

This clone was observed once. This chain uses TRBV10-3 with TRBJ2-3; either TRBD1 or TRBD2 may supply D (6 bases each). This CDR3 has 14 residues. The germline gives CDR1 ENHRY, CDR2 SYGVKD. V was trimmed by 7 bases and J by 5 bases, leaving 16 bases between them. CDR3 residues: CAITRGLGGDTQYF. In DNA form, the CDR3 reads TGTGCCATCACCCGGGGGCTTGGCGGAGATACGCAGTATTTT.

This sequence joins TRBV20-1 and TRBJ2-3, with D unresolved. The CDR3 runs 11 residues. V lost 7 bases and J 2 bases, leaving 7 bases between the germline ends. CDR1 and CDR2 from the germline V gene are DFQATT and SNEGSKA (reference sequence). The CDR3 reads CSVVSTDTQYF. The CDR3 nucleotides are TGCAGTGTGGTTTCCACAGATACGCAGTATTTT.

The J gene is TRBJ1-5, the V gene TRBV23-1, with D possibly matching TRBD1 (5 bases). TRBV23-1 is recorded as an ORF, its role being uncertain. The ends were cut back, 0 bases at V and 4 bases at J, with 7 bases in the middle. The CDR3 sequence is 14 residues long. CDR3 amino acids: CASSQSPGNQPQHF. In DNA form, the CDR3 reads TGCGCCAGCAGTCAATCGCCAGGGAATCAGCCCCAGCATTTT.

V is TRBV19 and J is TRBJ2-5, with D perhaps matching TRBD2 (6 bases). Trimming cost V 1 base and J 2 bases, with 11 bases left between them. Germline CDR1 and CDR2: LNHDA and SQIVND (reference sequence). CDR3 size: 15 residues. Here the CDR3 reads CASSIGMAGQETQYF. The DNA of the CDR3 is TGTGCCAGTAGTATAGGTATGGCGGGACAAGAGACCCAGTACTTC.

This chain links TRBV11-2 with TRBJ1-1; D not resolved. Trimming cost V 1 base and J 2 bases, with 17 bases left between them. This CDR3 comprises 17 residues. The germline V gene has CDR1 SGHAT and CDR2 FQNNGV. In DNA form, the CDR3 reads TGTGCCAGCAGCTTAGTCGGTATCCGGTCCACCAACACTGAAGCTTTCTTT. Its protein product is CASSLVGIRSTNTEAFF.

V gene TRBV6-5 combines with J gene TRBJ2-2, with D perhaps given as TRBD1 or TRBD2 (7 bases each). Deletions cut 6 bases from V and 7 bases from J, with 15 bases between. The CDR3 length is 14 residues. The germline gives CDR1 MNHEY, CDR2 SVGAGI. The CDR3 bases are TGTGCCAGCAGGCCGTCAGGGGGGGTCGGGGAGCTGTTTTTT. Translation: CASRPSGGVGELFF.

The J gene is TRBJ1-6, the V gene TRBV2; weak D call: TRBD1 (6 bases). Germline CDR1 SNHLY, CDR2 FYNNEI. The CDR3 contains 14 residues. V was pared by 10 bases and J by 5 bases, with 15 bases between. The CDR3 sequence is CATSQGKNNSPLHF. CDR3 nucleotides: TGTGCCACCTCGCAGGGGAAGAATAATTCACCCCTCCACTTT.

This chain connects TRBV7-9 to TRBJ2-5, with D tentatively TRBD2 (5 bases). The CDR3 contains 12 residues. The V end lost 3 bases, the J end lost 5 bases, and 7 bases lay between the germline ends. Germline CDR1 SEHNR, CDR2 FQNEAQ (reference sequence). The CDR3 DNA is TGTGCCAGCAGCTTGGGAGAGGAGACCCAGTACTTC. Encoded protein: CASSLGEETQYF.

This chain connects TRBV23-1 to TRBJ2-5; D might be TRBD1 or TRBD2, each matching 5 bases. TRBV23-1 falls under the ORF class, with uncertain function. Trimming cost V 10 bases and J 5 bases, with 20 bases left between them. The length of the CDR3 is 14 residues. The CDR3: CATRRGPPGETQYF. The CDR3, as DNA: TGCGCCACCCGAAGGGGACCCCCGGGGGAGACCCAGTACTTC.

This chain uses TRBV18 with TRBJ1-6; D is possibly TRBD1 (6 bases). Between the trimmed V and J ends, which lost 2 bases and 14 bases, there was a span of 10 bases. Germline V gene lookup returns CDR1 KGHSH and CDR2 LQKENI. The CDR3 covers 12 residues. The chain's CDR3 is CASSPSDSTLHF. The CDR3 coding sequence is TGTGCCAGCTCACCATCGGACAGTACCCTCCACTTT.

CDR3 in amino acids: CASSLAIQGYGYTF. CDR3 coding DNA: TGTGCCAGCAGCTTAGCTATACAGGGGTACGGCTACACCTTC. The rearrangement uses TRBV7-9 and TRBJ1-2, with 7 bases lining up with TRBD1. Germline assignment: CDR1 SEHNR and CDR2 FQNEAQ (reference sequence). CDR3 length: 14 residues. V was clipped by 0 bases and J by 8 bases; unmatched bases: 6. Together with reference TRBV7-9 and TRBJ1-2, the CDR3 gives the full variable domain: DTGVSQNPRHKITKRGQNVTFRCDPISEHNRLYWYRQTLGQGPEFLTYFQNEAQLEKSRLLSDRFSAERPKGSFSTLEIQRTEQGDSAMYLCASSLAIQGYGYTFGSGTRLTVV.

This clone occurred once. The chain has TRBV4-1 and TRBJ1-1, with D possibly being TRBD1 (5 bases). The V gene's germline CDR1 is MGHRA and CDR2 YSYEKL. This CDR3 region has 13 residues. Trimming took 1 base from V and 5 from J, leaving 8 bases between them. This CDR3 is CASSQVEGTEAFF. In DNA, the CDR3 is TGCGCCAGCAGCCAAGTTGAGGGGACTGAAGCTTTCTTT.

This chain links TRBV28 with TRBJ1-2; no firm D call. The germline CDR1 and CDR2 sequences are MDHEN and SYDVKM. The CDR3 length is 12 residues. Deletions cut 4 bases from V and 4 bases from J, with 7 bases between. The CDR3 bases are TGTGCCAGCAGTTCGGGGTCCTATGGCTACACCTTC. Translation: CASSSGSYGYTF.

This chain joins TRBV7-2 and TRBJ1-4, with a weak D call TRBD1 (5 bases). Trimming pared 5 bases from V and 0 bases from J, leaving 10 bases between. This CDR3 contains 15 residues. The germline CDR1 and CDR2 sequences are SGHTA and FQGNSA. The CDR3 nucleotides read TGTGCCAGCAGCCCCCCAGGGACAACTAATGAAAAACTGTTTTTT. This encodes CASSPPGTTNEKLFF.

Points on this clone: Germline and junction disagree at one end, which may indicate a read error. The CDR3: CVSSYAGVVNTEAFF. CDR3 sequence (DNA): TGTGTCAGCAGTTACGCAGGGGTAGTAAACACTGAAGCTTTCTTT. This chain links TRBV6-2 or TRBV6-3 with TRBJ1-1; tentative D call: TRBD1 (6 bases). CDR3 length: 15 amino acids. Germline assignment: CDR1 MNHEY and CDR2 SVGEGT.

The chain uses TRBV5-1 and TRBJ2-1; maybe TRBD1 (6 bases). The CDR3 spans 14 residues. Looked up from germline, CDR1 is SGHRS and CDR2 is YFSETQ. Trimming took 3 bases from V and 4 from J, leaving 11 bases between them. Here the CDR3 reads CASSSRGTYNEQFF. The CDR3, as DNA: TGCGCCAGCAGCTCCAGGGGCACATACAATGAGCAGTTCTTC.

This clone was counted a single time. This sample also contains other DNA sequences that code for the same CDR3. CDR3 region: CASSLSPSNEQFF. The CDR3 coding sequence is TGCGCCAGCAGCTTGTCCCCCAGCAATGAGCAGTTCTTC. The chain links TRBV5-1 to TRBJ2-1, with D unclear. Trimming stripped 1 base from V and 6 bases from J, with 8 bases between. Germline V gene data show CDR1 as SGHRS and CDR2 as YFSETQ. The CDR3 loop spans 13 amino acids. The full variable domain, its missing parts supplied by reference TRBV5-1 and TRBJ2-1, is KAGVTQTPRYLIKTRGQQVTLSCSPISGHRSVSWYQQTPGQGLQFLFEYFSETQRNKGNFPGRFSGRQFSNSRSEMNVSTLELGDSALYLCASSLSPSNEQFFGPGTRLTVL.

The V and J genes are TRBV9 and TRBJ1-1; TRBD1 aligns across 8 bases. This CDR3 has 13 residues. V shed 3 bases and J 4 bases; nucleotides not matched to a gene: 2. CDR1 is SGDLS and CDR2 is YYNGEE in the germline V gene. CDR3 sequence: CASSGTGGTEAFF. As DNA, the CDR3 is TGTGCCAGCAGCGGTACAGGGGGCACTGAAGCTTTCTTT.

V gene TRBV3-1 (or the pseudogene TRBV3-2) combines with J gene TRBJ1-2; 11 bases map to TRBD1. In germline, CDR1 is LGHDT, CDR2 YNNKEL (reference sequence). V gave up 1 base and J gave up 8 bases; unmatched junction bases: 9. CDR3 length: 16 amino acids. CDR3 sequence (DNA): TGTGCCAGCAGCCAAGCTACCGGACAGGGGGCAGGAGGCTACACCTTC. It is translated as CASSQATGQGAGGYTF.

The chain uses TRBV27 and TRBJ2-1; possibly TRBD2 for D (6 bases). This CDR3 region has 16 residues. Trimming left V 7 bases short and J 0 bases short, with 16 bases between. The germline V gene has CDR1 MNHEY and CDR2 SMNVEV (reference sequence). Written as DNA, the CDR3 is TGTGCCAGCACCTCAGGCGGGACGATCTCCTACAATGAGCAGTTCTTC. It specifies CASTSGGTISYNEQFF.

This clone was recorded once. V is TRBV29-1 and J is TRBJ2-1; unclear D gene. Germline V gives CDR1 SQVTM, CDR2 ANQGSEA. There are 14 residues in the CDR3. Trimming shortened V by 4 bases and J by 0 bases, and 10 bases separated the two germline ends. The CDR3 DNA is TGCAGCGTTGGAGTGGGAAGCTCCTACAATGAGCAGTTCTTC. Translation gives CSVGVGSSYNEQFF.

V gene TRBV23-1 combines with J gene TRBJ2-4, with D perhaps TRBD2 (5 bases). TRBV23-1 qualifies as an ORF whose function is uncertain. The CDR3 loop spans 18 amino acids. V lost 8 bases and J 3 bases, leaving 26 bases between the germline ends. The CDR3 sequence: CASLGVGNEGPDKNIQYF. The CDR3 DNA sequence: TGCGCCAGCCTCGGGGTCGGGAATGAGGGTCCAGACAAAAACATTCAGTACTTC.

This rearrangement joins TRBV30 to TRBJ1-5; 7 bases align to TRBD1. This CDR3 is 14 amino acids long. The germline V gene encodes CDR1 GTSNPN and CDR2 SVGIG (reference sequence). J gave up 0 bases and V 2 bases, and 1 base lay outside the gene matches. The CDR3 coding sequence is TGTGCCTGGAGTAGACAGGGTAGCAATCAGCCCCAGCATTTT. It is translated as CAWSRQGSNQPQHF.

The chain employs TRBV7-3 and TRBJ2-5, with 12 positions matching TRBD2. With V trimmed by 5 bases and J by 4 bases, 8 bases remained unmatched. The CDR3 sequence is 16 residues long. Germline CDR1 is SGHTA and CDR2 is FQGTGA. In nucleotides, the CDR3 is TGTGCCAGCAGCAGCCTAGCGGGAGGGCCGCCAGAGACCCAGTACTTC. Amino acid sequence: CASSSLAGGPPETQYF.